This entry describes one T cell receptor (beta chain). This clone was picked up one time. The antigen it binds to is not known. No qualities accompany the bases; no much larger clone lies one base away. The source of the sample is a study of a mutant IDH1 vaccine in newly diagnosed glioma (dated by TCRdb to the early 2020s). At the level of the whole study: Eight vaccinations were administered to patients in weeks 1, 3, 5, 7, 11, 15, 19 and 23, corresponding to visits V03 through V10. For exploratory analyses, 25 to 30 treated patients had longitudinal TCRB deep sequencing done wherever samples were available. Before enrollment, most patients had been given radiochemotherapy with temozolomide as standard therapy, while the rest had received either radiotherapy alone or temozolomide alone. Peripheral blood was drawn at six visits: V03 (baseline), V05, V07, V10, V12 and V13. Vaccination was initiated 4-6 weeks after radiotherapy alone, or concurrently with temozolomide cycles in the chemotherapy-containing groups. Of the roughly 30 treated patients, approximately 62% were male and about 40% were female, and the mean age was roughly 40 years. Study-level results and caveats: The authors stated that sample limitations prevented analyses of patient blood samples from being reproduced. Immune responses induced by the vaccine were seen in over 90% of patients across multiple MHC alleles. PBMC samples for TCRB deep sequencing were selected based on availability. Changes in the top peripheral T cell clonotypes picked up by TCRB sequencing did not appear to be linked to pseudoprogression.

Libraries were constructed by the immunoSEQ multiplex PCR assay. Rearranged TCR beta chain sequences were amplified with the hsTCRB Kit following the manufacturer's protocol. An Illumina MiSeq was used to sequence the TCRB libraries. The published analysis was carried out like this. The proprietary platform of the kit vendor was used for demultiplexing, trimming and gene mapping. TCRdb's version of the immuneACCESS table is confined to in-frame rearrangements and falls short of the full clone set. An unresolved V gene accounts for under half of the shortfall where checked; the remainder is of unknown origin. D and trimming come from the DNA, and the V and J calls and clone size come from that table. The sample records 40,000 or so clones, more than 75% of which are singletons. The ten most abundant clones make up roughly 5.5% of the sample. The sample's time point label is to be understood as: week 5, during vaccination. Every vaccine dose consisted of 300 ug of a 20-mer mutant IDH1 peptide in Montanide, administered subcutaneously together with topical imiquimod. Newly diagnosed WHO grade 3 or 4 IDH1-mutant astrocytomas showing loss of nuclear ATRX were present in the donors. The samples were drawn from NOA16, a multicentre, single-arm, open-label phase I trial in Germany that tested a mutant IDH1 peptide vaccine in humans for the first time. Genomic DNA for TCRB sequencing was isolated from EDTA blood with the DNeasy Blood and Tissue Kit.

The source of this sequence is a man in his forties with glioma. The material sequenced was PBMCs, taken from a glioma patient whose treatment included an IDH1 peptide vaccine.

The DNA reads as follows: TGTGCCAGCAGCTTGAGGTGGCTTAGCGGGGGTGAGACCCAGTACTTC. Translated, it gives CASSLRWLSGGETQYF. The sequence is built from TRBV5-4 and TRBJ2-5, with 9 middle bases fitting TRBD2. CDR1 and CDR2 are read off the germline V gene (reference sequence) as SGHNT and YYREEE. Trimming removed 1 base from V and 5 bases from J; the gene matches leave 9 bases unexplained. The CDR3 covers 16 residues, taking in both the cysteine and the phenylalanine. The sequence is cut down to CDR3 DNA, 48 bases in frame from base 1. With the portions outside the CDR3 filled from the reference TRBV5-4 and TRBJ2-5 genes, the complete variable region becomes ETGVTQSPTHLIKTRGQQVTLRCSSQSGHNTVSWYQQALGQGPQFIFQYYREEENGRGNFPPRFSGLQFPNYSSELNVNALELDDSALYLCASSLRWLSGGETQYFGPGTRLLVL.